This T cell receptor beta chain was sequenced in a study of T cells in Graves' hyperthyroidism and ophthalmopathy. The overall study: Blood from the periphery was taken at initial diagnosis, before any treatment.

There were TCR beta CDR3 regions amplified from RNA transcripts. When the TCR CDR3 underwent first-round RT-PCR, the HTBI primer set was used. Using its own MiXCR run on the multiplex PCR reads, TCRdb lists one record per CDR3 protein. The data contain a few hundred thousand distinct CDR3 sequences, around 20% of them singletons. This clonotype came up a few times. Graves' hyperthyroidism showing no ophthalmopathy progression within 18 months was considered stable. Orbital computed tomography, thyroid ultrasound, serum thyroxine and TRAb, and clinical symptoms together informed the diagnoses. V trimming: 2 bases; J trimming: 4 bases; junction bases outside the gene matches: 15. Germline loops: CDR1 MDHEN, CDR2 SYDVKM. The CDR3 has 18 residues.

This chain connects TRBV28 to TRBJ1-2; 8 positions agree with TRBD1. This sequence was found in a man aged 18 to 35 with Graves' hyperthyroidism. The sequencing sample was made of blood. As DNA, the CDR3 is TGTGCCAGCAGTTTACCCCGGCCCACAGGGGGAGGGATCTATGGCTACACCTTC. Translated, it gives CASSLPRPTGGGIYGYTF.